The 26 T cell receptor beta chains given below trace back to one sample, sequenced in a study of sequential checkpoint blockade in melanoma. Sample treatment: randomized to nivolumab then ipilimumab (arm A) or the reverse (arm B). The method was immunoSEQ multiplex PCR; TCRdb's version includes in-frame clones alone and lacks a portion of them. The table lists about 10,000 clones, 25% to 30% of them singletons. This specimen consisted of tumor tissue (inferred from file names), obtained from a patient given nivolumab and ipilimumab in sequence. These receptors were obtained from a human donor with melanoma.

The V call is TRBV28, the J call TRBJ1-5, with D possibly matching TRBD1 (6 bases). Germline values: CDR1 MDHEN, CDR2 SYDVKM. Trimming removed 4 bases from V and 1 base from J, with 14 bases in between. The CDR3 sequence is 16 residues long. Here the CDR3 DNA reads TGTGCCAGCAGTTGGCGGGGGGCCCAGAGCAATCAGCCCCAGCATTTT. It encodes CASSWRGAQSNQPQHF.

This clone showed up just a few times. The chain has TRBV9 and TRBJ2-3; TRBD2 might be the D (5 bases). This CDR3 contains 14 residues. Trimming pared 5 bases from V and 1 base from J, leaving 11 bases between. The germline CDR1 and CDR2 sequences are SGDLS and YYNGEE. For the CDR3, the DNA is TGTGCCAGCAGTGACTACCAGGGCACAGATACGCAGTATTTT. Translating it yields CASSDYQGTDTQYF. The full variable domain, completed using reference TRBV9 and TRBJ2-3, is DSGVTQTPKHLITATGQRVTLRCSPRSGDLSVYWYQQSLDQGLQFLIQYYNGEERAKGNILERFSAQQFPDLHSELNLSSLELGDSALYFCASSDYQGTDTQYFGPGTRLTVL.

This clone was recorded only once. The chain combines TRBV29-1 with TRBJ1-2, with a weak D call TRBD1 (5 bases). Trimming took 7 bases from V and 0 from J, leaving 9 bases between them. The CDR3 consists of 12 residues. Germline loops: CDR1 SQVTM, CDR2 ANQGSEA. As DNA, the CDR3 is TGCAGCGGTGGGACGGCTAACTATGGCTACACCTTC. Translated: CSGGTANYGYTF.

This clone was counted a few times. V is TRBV19 and J is TRBJ2-1, with 9 bases lining up with TRBD2. The ends lost 9 bases at V and 0 bases at J; junction bases unmatched: 9. The CDR3 sequence is 16 residues long. Germline CDR1 and CDR2: LNHDA and SQIVND (reference sequence). The DNA of the CDR3 is TGTGCCAGCCGAGGGAGCGGGGGGAGCTCCTACAATGAGCAGTTCTTC. Its protein is CASRGSGGSSYNEQFF.

The J gene is TRBJ1-1, the V gene TRBV25-1; D remains unclear. The V and J ends lost 5 bases and 2 bases respectively, with 9 bases between them. CDR1 MGHDK and CDR2 SYGVNS come from the germline V gene. The CDR3 sequence is 13 residues long. The CDR3 bases are TGTGCCAGCAGTTCGTTGATAAACACTGAAGCTTTCTTT. Protein sequence: CASSSLINTEAFF.

V and J are TRBV5-1 and TRBJ2-5; 7 nucleotides match TRBD1. V was clipped by 4 bases and J by 2 bases; unmatched bases: 5. The length of the CDR3 is 14 residues. Looked up from germline, CDR1 is SGHRS and CDR2 is YFSETQ. CDR3 nucleotides: TGCGCCAGCAGCATAGGGACAGAACAAGAGACCCAGTACTTC. Its protein product is CASSIGTEQETQYF. Supplemented by reference TRBV5-1 and TRBJ2-5, the full variable domain reads KAGVTQTPRYLIKTRGQQVTLSCSPISGHRSVSWYQQTPGQGLQFLFEYFSETQRNKGNFPGRFSGRQFSNSRSEMNVSTLELGDSALYLCASSIGTEQETQYFGPGTRLLVL.

V and J are TRBV6-8 and TRBJ2-2, with 7 positions matching TRBD2. Germline CDR1 MNHGY, CDR2 SAAAGT. The CDR3 runs 15 residues. V was clipped by 6 bases and J by 6 bases; unmatched bases: 10. CDR3 sequence: CASSWSGDGAGELFF. The DNA of the CDR3 is TGTGCCAGCAGCTGGAGCGGGGACGGCGCCGGGGAGCTGTTTTTT.

This clone was seen a handful of times. The chain recombines TRBV11-3 with TRBJ2-4; possibly TRBD2 for D (7 bases). The CDR3 is 16 residues long. Germline values: CDR1 SGHNT, CDR2 YENEEA. The germline V and J ends were trimmed by 1 base and 4 bases, with 14 bases remaining between them. This chain's CDR3 is CASSLGRGGRKNIQYF. In DNA, the CDR3 is TGTGCCAGCAGCTTAGGCCGCGGGGGCAGGAAAAACATTCAGTACTTC.

This clone came up many times. The rearrangement uses TRBV11-3 and TRBJ2-1, with 8 positions matching TRBD1. This CDR3 region has 15 residues. Germline CDR1 SGHNT, CDR2 YENEEA. The ends lost 4 bases at V and 3 bases at J; junction bases unmatched: 5. CDR3 nucleotides: TGTGCCAGCAGCTCTGACAGGGGCCACTACAATGAGCAGTTCTTC. It encodes CASSSDRGHYNEQFF.

The rearrangement joins TRBV19 to TRBJ1-5; perhaps TRBD1 as D (6 bases). The V end lost 3 bases, the J end lost 1 base, and 13 bases lay between the germline ends. The CDR3 is 16 residues long. Germline CDR1 is LNHDA and CDR2 is SQIVND (reference sequence). CDR3 residues: CASSIVGGVSNQPQHF. As DNA, the CDR3 is TGTGCCAGTAGTATCGTCGGGGGCGTGAGCAATCAGCCCCAGCATTTT.

This clone was recorded a few times. The rearrangement joins TRBV9 to TRBJ2-7, with TRBD1 identical over 9 bases. V was clipped by 5 bases and J by 4 bases; unmatched bases: 4. The CDR3 totals 13 residues. The germline V gene encodes CDR1 SGDLS and CDR2 YYNGEE. CDR3 in DNA: TGTGCCAGCAGGGCGGGACAGGGTTACGAGCAGTACTTC. This encodes CASRAGQGYEQYF.

The genes are TRBV6-8 and TRBJ1-6; 8 bases are a match to TRBD1. Germline V gene lookup returns CDR1 MNHGY and CDR2 SAAAGT. The CDR3 runs 16 residues. J was trimmed by 8 bases and V by 6 bases; bases with no gene match: 12. CDR3 DNA sequence: TGTGCCAGCAGCCGACCCCCCGGGACAGGATATTCACCCCTCCACTTT. Residues: CASSRPPGTGYSPLHF.

This clone ranks as medium-sized. The rearrangement links TRBV6-8 to TRBJ1-2; 8 nucleotides match TRBD1. The CDR3 extends over 14 amino acids. CDR1 MNHGY and CDR2 SAAAGT come from the germline V gene. V gave up 5 bases and J gave up 7 bases; unmatched junction bases: 9. The CDR3 reads CASSVSRGRSGYTF. CDR3 DNA: TGTGCCAGCAGTGTGTCCAGGGGGCGAAGTGGCTACACCTTC.

V is TRBV25-1 and J is TRBJ2-5, with D perhaps matching TRBD2 (5 bases). Germline lookup yields CDR1 MGHDK and CDR2 SYGVNS. This CDR3 is 13 amino acids long. The V gene lost 7 bases and the J gene lost 1 base, with 10 bases spanning the gap. Written as DNA, the CDR3 is TGTGCCAGCACCCAGACTACCCAAGAGACCCAGTACTTC. Its translation: CASTQTTQETQYF. The complete variable domain, with remaining parts taken from reference TRBV25-1 and TRBJ2-5, reads EADIYQTPRYLVIGTGKKITLECSQTMGHDKMYWYQQDPGMELHLIHYSYGVNSTEKGDLSSESTVSRIRTEHFPLTLESARPSHTSQYLCASTQTTQETQYFGPGTRLLVL.

This clone was recorded once. V is TRBV19 and J is TRBJ2-1; D may be TRBD1 or TRBD2 (6 bases each). The CDR3 has 14 residues. The V end lost 6 bases, the J end lost 2 bases, and 11 bases lay between the germline ends. Germline CDR1 reads LNHDA; CDR2 reads SQIVND (reference sequence). CDR3 region: CASRGGNPYNEQFF. For the CDR3, the DNA is TGTGCCAGTAGAGGGGGGAATCCCTACAATGAGCAGTTCTTC.

This sequence joins TRBV28 and TRBJ2-3; D is uncertain. CDR1 is MDHEN, CDR2 SYDVKM, per germline. The CDR3 spans 14 residues. V was pared by 1 base and J by 2 bases, with 7 bases between. The CDR3 spells CASSLSFPTDTQYF. In DNA form, the CDR3 reads TGTGCCAGCAGTTTATCTTTCCCCACAGATACGCAGTATTTT.

The rearrangement joins TRBV11-3 to TRBJ1-1; no clear D gene. The germline CDR1 and CDR2 sequences are SGHNT and YENEEA. The V end lost 1 base, the J end lost 6 bases, and 12 bases lay between the germline ends. The CDR3 covers 14 residues. Here the CDR3 DNA reads TGTGCCAGCAGCTTAGGAGGTTTGTCGGCTGAAGCTTTCTTT. Encoded protein: CASSLGGLSAEAFF.

The chain joins TRBV19 to TRBJ1-2, with D possibly TRBD1 on 5 matching bases. V shed 8 bases and J shed 4 bases, with 14 bases lying between them. Germline lookup yields CDR1 LNHDA and CDR2 SQIVND (reference sequence). The CDR3 has 13 amino acids. The CDR3 sequence: CASPPGRSYGYTF. CDR3 DNA: TGTGCCAGTCCTCCGGGACGGTCCTATGGCTACACCTTC. The full variable domain, in which reference TRBV19 and TRBJ1-2 provide the parts outside the CDR3, is DGGITQSPKYLFRKEGQNVTLSCEQNLNHDAMYWYRQDPGQGLRLIYYSQIVNDFQKGDIAEGYSVSREKKESFPLTVTSAQKNPTAFYLCASPPGRSYGYTFGSGTRLTVV.

This rearrangement joins TRBV6-8 to TRBJ1-5; 8 bases are shared with TRBD1. This CDR3 contains 15 residues. The trim removed 4 bases at V and 6 bases at J, leaving 8 bases unmatched. Germline loops: CDR1 MNHGY, CDR2 SAAAGT. CDR3 in amino acids: CASSSRQGNFQPQHF. CDR3 in DNA: TGTGCCAGCAGTTCGAGACAGGGGAACTTTCAGCCCCAGCATTTT.

The chain has TRBV30 and TRBJ2-7; possibly TRBD1 for D (6 bases). Between the trimmed V and J ends, which lost 3 bases and 1 base, there was a span of 10 bases. The CDR3 loop spans 13 amino acids. Germline assignment: CDR1 GTSNPN and CDR2 SVGIG (reference sequence). The CDR3 region is CAWSRQGSYEQYF. The CDR3, as DNA: TGTGCCTGGAGCAGGCAGGGGTCCTACGAGCAGTACTTC.

A few counts support this clone. The CDR3 DNA follows: TGTGCCAGCAGTCTAGCGGGGGGGAACAATGAGCAGTTCTTC. This encodes CASSLAGGNNEQFF. The gene calls are TRBV6-8 and TRBJ2-1, with 12 bases identical to TRBD2. The CDR3 consists of 14 residues. The V and J ends lost 5 bases and 5 bases, in that order; junction bases with no gene match: 1. Per the germline V gene, CDR1 is MNHGY and CDR2 is SAAAGT.

The V call is TRBV19, the J call TRBJ2-1; 7 bases line up with TRBD2. The germline V gene has CDR1 LNHDA and CDR2 SQIVND (reference sequence). CDR3 length: 14 residues. Trimming removed 3 bases from V and 4 bases from J; junction bases left unmatched: 3. The DNA of the CDR3 is TGTGCCAGTAGTATTGCGGGGGTTTACAATGAGCAGTTCTTC. Protein product: CASSIAGVYNEQFF.

V usage is TRBV5-1 and J usage is TRBJ1-2; 11 bases match TRBD1. The CDR3 is 14 amino acids. The ends lost 4 bases at V and 4 bases at J; junction bases unmatched: 3. Germline CDR1 SGHRS, CDR2 YFSETQ. In DNA, the CDR3 is TGCGCCAGCAGCGAGGGGACAGGGGGCTATGGCTACACCTTC. It specifies CASSEGTGGYGYTF.

The genes are TRBV29-1 and TRBJ2-1; the match to TRBD2 covers 8 bases. The CDR3 sequence is 19 residues long. Looked up from germline, CDR1 is SQVTM and CDR2 is ANQGSEA. Trimming cost V 0 bases and J 0 bases; bases outside gene matches: 13. In DNA, the CDR3 is TGCAGCGTTGAAGATCTTGTCGGGGGGGCCAAATACTCCTACAATGAGCAGTTCTTC. It translates to CSVEDLVGGAKYSYNEQFF.

This chain uses TRBV5-1 with TRBJ2-2, with 8 bases matching TRBD1. V shed 7 bases, J shed 7 bases, and the junction held 9 bases outside the gene matches. The germline CDR1 and CDR2 sequences are SGHRS and YFSETQ. The CDR3 consists of 14 residues. The chain's CDR3 is CASSQQGVGGELFF. CDR3 bases: TGCGCCAGCTCCCAACAGGGGGTTGGCGGGGAGCTGTTTTTT. Full variable domain (missing parts from reference TRBV5-1 and TRBJ2-2): KAGVTQTPRYLIKTRGQQVTLSCSPISGHRSVSWYQQTPGQGLQFLFEYFSETQRNKGNFPGRFSGRQFSNSRSEMNVSTLELGDSALYLCASSQQGVGGELFFGEGSRLTVL.

V and J are TRBV25-1 and TRBJ1-1; D is perhaps TRBD1 (5 bases). Trimming removed 1 base at V and 1 base at J, with 13 bases between. Germline V gives CDR1 MGHDK, CDR2 SYGVNS. The CDR3 is made up of 16 amino acids. CDR3 nucleotides: TGTGCCAGCAGTGAATTAGGGGTGACGGGGAACACTGAAGCTTTCTTT. Encoded protein: CASSELGVTGNTEAFF.